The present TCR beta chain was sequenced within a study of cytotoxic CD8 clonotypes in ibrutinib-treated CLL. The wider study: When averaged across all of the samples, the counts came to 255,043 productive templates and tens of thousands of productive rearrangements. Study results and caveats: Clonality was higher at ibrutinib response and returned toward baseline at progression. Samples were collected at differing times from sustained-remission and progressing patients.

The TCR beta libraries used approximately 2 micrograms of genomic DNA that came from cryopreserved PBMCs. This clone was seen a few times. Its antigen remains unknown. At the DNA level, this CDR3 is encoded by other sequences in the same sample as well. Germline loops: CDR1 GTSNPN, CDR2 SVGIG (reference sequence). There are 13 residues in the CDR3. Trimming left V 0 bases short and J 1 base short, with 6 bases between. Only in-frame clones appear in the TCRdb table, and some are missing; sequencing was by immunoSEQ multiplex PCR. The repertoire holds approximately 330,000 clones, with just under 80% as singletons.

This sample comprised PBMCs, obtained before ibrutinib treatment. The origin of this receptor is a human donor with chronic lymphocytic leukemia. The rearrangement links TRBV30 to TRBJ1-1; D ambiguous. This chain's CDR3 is CAWSVPGNTEAFF. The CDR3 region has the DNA TGTGCCTGGAGTGTACCCGGGAACACTGAAGCTTTCTTT.